Listed below are T cell receptor beta chains from one sample, sequenced in a study of CD8 T cells in Susac syndrome. Each CDR3 protein is one row after TCRdb ran MiXCR on the immunoSEQ multiplex PCR reads. The sample includes about 140,000 distinct CDR3 sequences, more than 85% of them seen just once. Sequencing was carried out using CD8+ T cells from PBMCs. The receptors shown here come from a human donor with Susac syndrome. Each CDR3 is given with its conserved first and last residue. Each record gives: CDR3 DNA, CDR3 protein, V gene, D gene, J gene, clone size. The D gene is left open where the match is weak. Size tells how often a clone was seen (once, few, many) or the class of an expanded clone, and some rows leave it out.

CDR3nt: TGTGCCACCAGCAGAGATGAACAGCCCACAGATACGCAGTATTTT; CDR3aa: CATSRDEQPTDTQYF; v_gene: TRBV15; d_gene: .; j_gene: TRBJ2-3; abundance: .
CDR3nt: TGTGCCAGCAGCCAGCGAGCATTAAGCACAGATACGCAGTATTTT; CDR3aa: CASSQRALSTDTQYF; v_gene: TRBV7-9; d_gene: .; j_gene: TRBJ2-3; abundance: .
CDR3nt: TGCAGTGCTAGCGAGTTCTCCTACAATGAGCAGTTCTTC; CDR3aa: CSASEFSYNEQFF; v_gene: TRBV20-1; d_gene: .; j_gene: TRBJ2-1; abundance: .
CDR3nt: TGTGCCAGCAGCCAAGATGGCGGGGCTCAAGAGACCCAGTACTTC; CDR3aa: CASSQDGGAQETQYF; v_gene: TRBV3-1; d_gene: .; j_gene: TRBJ2-5; abundance: .
CDR3nt: TGTGCCAGCAGCTTAGTTGGAGGCTTC; CDR3aa: CASSLVGGF; v_gene: TRBV7-8; d_gene: .; j_gene: TRBJ2-1; abundance: once
CDR3nt: TGTGCCAGCAGTTCCACAGGGACATCCTACGAGCAGTACTTC; CDR3aa: CASSSTGTSYEQYF; v_gene: TRBV27; d_gene: .; j_gene: TRBJ2-7; abundance: .
CDR3nt: TGTGCCTCATCCCCCCGTAGCGGCAGCACAGATACGCAGTATTTT; CDR3aa: CASSPRSGSTDTQYF; v_gene: TRBV6-5; d_gene: .; j_gene: TRBJ2-3; abundance: .
CDR3nt: TGTGCCAGCAGCTTAACAGGGGGCTTGAGCAATCAGCCCCAGCATTTT; CDR3aa: CASSLTGGLSNQPQHF; v_gene: TRBV7-2; d_gene: TRBD1; j_gene: TRBJ1-5; abundance: .
CDR3nt: TGTGCCAGCAGTTTACATATGAACACTGAAGCTTTCTTT; CDR3aa: CASSLHMNTEAFF; v_gene: TRBV27; d_gene: .; j_gene: TRBJ1-1; abundance: .
CDR3nt: TGTGCCAGCATTCGTTCTGCAGGGACTGGAAACACCATATATTTT; CDR3aa: CASIRSAGTGNTIYF; v_gene: TRBV28; d_gene: .; j_gene: TRBJ1-3; abundance: .
CDR3nt: TGTGCCAGCAGTTTCCCTACGGGGGTTGAAAACATTCAGTACTTC; CDR3aa: CASSFPTGVENIQYF; v_gene: TRBV12-3/TRBV12-4; d_gene: .; j_gene: TRBJ2-4; abundance: .
CDR3nt: TGCGCCAGCAGCGGAACGACAGGGACCTACTATGGCTACACCTTC; CDR3aa: CASSGTTGTYYGYTF; v_gene: TRBV5-1; d_gene: TRBD1; j_gene: TRBJ1-2; abundance: .
CDR3nt: TGTGCCAGCAGAGTAGCGGGGCAAGAGACCCAGTACTTC; CDR3aa: CASRVAGQETQYF; v_gene: TRBV2; d_gene: TRBD2; j_gene: TRBJ2-5; abundance: .
CDR3nt: TGCAGCGCCAGGACAGGGGCCAACAATCAGCCCCAGCATTTT; CDR3aa: CSARTGANNQPQHF; v_gene: TRBV29-1; d_gene: TRBD1; j_gene: TRBJ1-5; abundance: once
CDR3nt: TGCAGCGGGAGGGGGGGTGGAGGAACCTACGAGCAGTACTTC; CDR3aa: CSGRGGGGTYEQYF; v_gene: TRBV29-1; d_gene: .; j_gene: TRBJ2-7; abundance: .
CDR3nt: TGTGCCACCCCACCACAGGAGACAGGGGGCCTAAACGCCAAAAACATTCAGTACTTC; CDR3aa: CATPPQETGGLNAKNIQYF; v_gene: TRBV21-1; d_gene: .; j_gene: TRBJ2-4; abundance: .